Listed here are 17 T cell receptor beta chains from one sample, sequenced in a study of human T cells and chemical hapten exposure. TCRdb independently ran MiXCR on the RACE reads; one entry per CDR3 protein. The table lists tens of thousands of distinct CDR3 sequences, more than 9.5% of them singletons. Time point reported: patch test 3, about 24 weeks after DPC sensitization. The treatment here: therapeutic diphenylcyclopropenone sensitization with weekly scalp DPC. Sequencing started from total RNA isolated from unfractionated whole blood. This specimen was whole blood, taken in connection with sensitization to the hapten diphenylcyclopropenone (DPC). The receptors originated from a woman aged 40 to 49 with alopecia areata. Some clones in this sample may be carry-over from other donors' samples.

Many counts were recorded for this clonotype. The CDR3 reads CASSPRQAKEKLFF. The CDR3 DNA reads as TGCGCCAGCAGCCCTCGCCAGGCCAAGGAAAAACTGTTTTTT. The chain uses TRBV10-2 and TRBJ1-4; D unresolved. Trimming took 6 bases from V and 8 from J, leaving 16 bases between them. Germline CDR1 reads WSHSY; CDR2 reads SAAADI. CDR3 size: 14 residues.

This clonotype was detected only a few times. V usage is TRBV5-5 and J usage is TRBJ1-2, with TRBD1 matching 7 bases. The CDR3 is 14 amino acids. Germline loops: CDR1 SGHKS, CDR2 YYEKEE (reference sequence). The V and J ends lost 4 bases and 6 bases, in that order; junction bases with no gene match: 9. DNA for the CDR3: TGTGCCAGCAGCACCCGAGACAGGGTAAATGGCTACACCTTC. This encodes CASSTRDRVNGYTF.

This sequence joins TRBV29-1 and TRBJ2-7, with D uncertain. The length of the CDR3 is 11 residues. V gave up 5 bases and J gave up 3 bases, with 8 bases separating them. Germline CDR1 is SQVTM and CDR2 is ANQGSEA. In DNA form, the CDR3 reads TGCAGCGTTCGCCATAACTACGAGCAGTACTTC. Protein sequence: CSVRHNYEQYF.

The genes are TRBV28 and TRBJ2-3, with TRBD2 matching 7 bases. Germline V lookup: CDR1 MDHEN, CDR2 SYDVKM. This CDR3 contains 13 residues. V lost 3 bases to trimming and J lost 3 bases; unmatched junction nucleotides: 0. CDR3: CASSLGGTDTQYF. The CDR3 DNA reads as TGTGCCAGCAGTTTGGGAGGGACAGATACGCAGTATTTT.

This clonotype was seen many times. The chain recombines TRBV20-1 with TRBJ1-2; 8 nucleotides line up with TRBD1. This CDR3 has 17 residues. V trimming: 5 bases; J trimming: 2 bases; junction bases outside the gene matches: 16. Per germline, CDR1 DFQATT and CDR2 SNEGSKA (reference sequence). CDR3: CSAFDRGQVPPNYGYTF. The CDR3 bases are TGCAGTGCTTTTGACAGGGGCCAAGTGCCCCCCAACTATGGCTACACCTTC.

CDR3 region: CASGRAQLHEKLFF. For the CDR3, the DNA is TGTGCCAGCGGTAGGGCACAGCTGCATGAAAAACTGTTTTTT. The chain has TRBV28 and TRBJ1-4; no firm D call. The CDR3 covers 14 residues. V gave up 8 bases and J gave up 6 bases, with 16 bases separating them. Germline V gene data show CDR1 as MDHEN and CDR2 as SYDVKM.

In its sample, this clonotype was seen many times. The DNA for the CDR3 is TGCGCCAGCAGCTCGGGGGCGGGACCCCCAGGGGAGCAGTTCTTC. Its translation: CASSSGAGPPGEQFF. This chain links TRBV5-1 with TRBJ2-1, with D perhaps given as TRBD1 or TRBD2 (6 bases each). V was shortened by 3 bases and J by 10 bases, with 20 bases between the two germline ends. The germline V gene encodes CDR1 SGHRS and CDR2 YFSETQ. The CDR3 has 15 amino acids.

At least ten counts were recorded for this clonotype. The CDR3 DNA reads TGTGCCAGCAGTTCAAACCGGGACACCTATGGCTACACCTTC. Translated: CASSSNRDTYGYTF. V is TRBV27 and J is TRBJ1-2; possibly TRBD1 for D (6 bases). Per the germline V gene, CDR1 is MNHEY and CDR2 is SMNVEV (reference sequence). The CDR3 has 14 residues. V was shortened by 4 bases and J by 4 bases, with 13 bases between the two germline ends.

This clonotype was counted at least ten times. This chain connects TRBV18 to TRBJ1-1; D not resolved. From germline, CDR1 is KGHSH and CDR2 LQKENI. The CDR3 runs 13 residues. The ends were cut back, 8 bases at V and 0 bases at J, with 10 bases in the middle. In DNA form, the CDR3 reads TGTGCCAGCAGCCCCTTAATGAACACTGAAGCTTTCTTT. Its protein product is CASSPLMNTEAFF.

Ten or more counts support this clonotype. This chain joins TRBV6-5 and TRBJ1-2; D remains ambiguous. Trimming removed 7 bases from V and 5 bases from J, with 14 bases in between. The CDR3 has 13 residues. Germline V CDR1 and CDR2: MNHEY, SVGAGI. CDR3 residues: CASTNVGMYGYTF. In DNA, the CDR3 is TGTGCCAGCACTAATGTGGGGATGTATGGCTACACCTTC.

This clonotype was detected many times. The J gene is TRBJ2-6, the V gene TRBV15; D gene unclear. Per the germline V gene, CDR1 is LNHNV and CDR2 is YYDKDF (reference sequence). The CDR3 is 18 amino acids. V was clipped by 0 bases and J by 0 bases, with 12 bases between them. The DNA of the CDR3 is TGTGCCACCAGCAGAGATTTCGTATCAAGCTCTGGGGCCAACGTCCTGACTTTC. Translated, it gives CATSRDFVSSSGANVLTF. Filled out from reference TRBV15 and TRBJ2-6, the complete variable domain reads DAMVIQNPRYQVTQFGKPVTLSCSQTLNHNVMYWYQQKSSQAPKLLFHYYDKDFNNEADTPDNFQSRRPNTSFCFLDIRSPGLGDTAMYLCATSRDFVSSSGANVLTFGAGSRLTVL.

This clonotype has at least ten counts. This sequence joins TRBV9 and TRBJ2-1; 7 bases are a match to TRBD1. The V and J ends lost 3 bases and 10 bases, in that order; junction bases with no gene match: 4. This CDR3 is built from 12 residues. From germline, CDR1 is SGDLS and CDR2 YYNGEE. The CDR3 sequence: CASSGDSMEQFF. Here the CDR3 DNA reads TGTGCCAGCAGCGGGGACAGTATGGAGCAGTTCTTC.

This clonotype was seen repeatedly, ten times or more. The chain recombines TRBV28 with TRBJ1-6; possibly TRBD1 for D (5 bases). V was clipped by 5 bases and J by 8 bases, with 10 bases between them. Germline loops: CDR1 MDHEN, CDR2 SYDVKM. The CDR3 consists of 13 residues. The CDR3 is CASSPLGDSPLHF. CDR3 nucleotide sequence: TGTGCCAGCAGTCCCCTAGGGGATTCACCCCTCCACTTT.

This clonotype was counted many times. The genes are TRBV29-1 and TRBJ1-1, with D hard to call. V was clipped by 4 bases and J by 1 base, with 10 bases between them. Germline V CDR1 and CDR2: SQVTM, ANQGSEA. This CDR3 has 13 residues. In DNA form, the CDR3 reads TGCAGCGTTGCGGGCAGGCAGAACACTGAAGCTTTCTTT. Translation: CSVAGRQNTEAFF.

This clonotype was observed a handful of times. The gene calls are TRBV2 and TRBJ1-4; a weak D match, TRBD1 (6 bases). V was pared by 6 bases and J by 6 bases, with 17 bases between. Germline CDR1 reads SNHLY; CDR2 reads FYNNEI. This CDR3 has 15 residues. The CDR3 sequence: CASRLDRRGDEKLFF. As DNA, the CDR3 is TGTGCCAGCAGGCTCGACAGGCGCGGTGATGAAAAACTGTTTTTT.

V usage is TRBV25-1 and J usage is TRBJ2-1; tentatively, D is TRBD1 or TRBD2 (5 bases each). The CDR3 is 11 amino acids. Germline lookup yields CDR1 MGHDK and CDR2 SYGVNS. The V end lost 6 bases, the J end lost 10 bases, and 10 bases lay between the germline ends. The CDR3 sequence: CASRLRGEQFF. Written as DNA, the CDR3 is TGTGCCAGCAGGCTCCGGGGCGAGCAGTTCTTC.

The table lists this clonotype with many counts. The chain carries TRBV7-3 and TRBJ1-1; maybe TRBD1 (6 bases). Germline V gives CDR1 SGHTA, CDR2 FQGTGA. Trimming took 3 bases from V and 3 from J, leaving 8 bases between them. This CDR3 has 13 residues. For the CDR3, the DNA is TGTGCCAGCAGCTTTCACAGGGACACTGAAGCTTTCTTT. As protein: CASSFHRDTEAFF.